This TCR beta chain emerged from a study of siplizumab effects on memory and regulatory T cells. Study results and limitations: Treg-derived clones made up an average of approximately 70% of mappable alloreactive CD4+ clones with siplizumab and 25% to 30% in controls. Roughly 75-97% of proliferating CD4+ or CD8+ clones lacked an assignable naive or memory phenotype.

To note about this clone: Its specificity is unknown.

Germline CDR1 reads SGHRS; CDR2 reads YFSETQ. The CDR3 has 15 amino acids. Trimming cost V 1 base and J 6 bases; bases outside gene matches: 3. Sequencing used immunoSEQ multiplex PCR; TCRdb keeps in-frame clones, though not all of them. The sample lists about 120,000 clones, about 93% occurring once. The sequenced sample consisted of non-Treg CD4+ T cells sorted from blood. The V and J genes are TRBV5-1 and TRBJ1-4; 10 bases are shared with TRBD1. The source of this sequence is a human donor in good health. CDR3 sequence reads: CASSLTGTGDEKLFF. DNA of the CDR3: TGCGCCAGCAGCTTGACCGGGACAGGGGATGAAAAACTGTTTTTT.